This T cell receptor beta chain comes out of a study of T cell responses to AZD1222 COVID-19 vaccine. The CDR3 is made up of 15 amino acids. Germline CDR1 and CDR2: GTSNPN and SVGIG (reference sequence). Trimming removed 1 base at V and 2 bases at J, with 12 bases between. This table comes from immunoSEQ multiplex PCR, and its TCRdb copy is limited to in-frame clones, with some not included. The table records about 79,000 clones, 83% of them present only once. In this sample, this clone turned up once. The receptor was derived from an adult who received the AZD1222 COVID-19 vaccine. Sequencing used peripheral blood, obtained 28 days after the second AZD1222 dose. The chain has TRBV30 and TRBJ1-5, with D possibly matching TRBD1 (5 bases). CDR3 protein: CAWSGRGSGNQPQHF. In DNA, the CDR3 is TGTGCCTGGAGTGGGCGGGGCAGCGGCAATCAGCCCCAGCATTTT.